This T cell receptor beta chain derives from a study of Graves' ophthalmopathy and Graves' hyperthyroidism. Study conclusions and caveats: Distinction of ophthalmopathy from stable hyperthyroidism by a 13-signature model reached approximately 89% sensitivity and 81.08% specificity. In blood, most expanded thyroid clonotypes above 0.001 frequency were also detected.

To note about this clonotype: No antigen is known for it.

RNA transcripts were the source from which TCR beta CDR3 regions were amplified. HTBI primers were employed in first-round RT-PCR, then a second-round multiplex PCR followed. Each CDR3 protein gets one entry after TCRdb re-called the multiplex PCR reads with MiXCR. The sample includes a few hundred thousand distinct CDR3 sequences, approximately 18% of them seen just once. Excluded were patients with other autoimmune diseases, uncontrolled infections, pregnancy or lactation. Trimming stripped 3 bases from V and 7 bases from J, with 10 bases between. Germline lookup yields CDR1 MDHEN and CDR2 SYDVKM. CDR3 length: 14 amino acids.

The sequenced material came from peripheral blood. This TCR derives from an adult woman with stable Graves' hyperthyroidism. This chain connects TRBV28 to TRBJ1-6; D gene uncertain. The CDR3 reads CASSFLVSNSPLHF. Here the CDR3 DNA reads TGTGCCAGCAGTTTTTTGGTCTCAAATTCACCCCTCCACTTT. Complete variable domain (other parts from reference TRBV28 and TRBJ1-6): DVKVTQSSRYLVKRTGEKVFLECVQDMDHENMFWYRQDPGLGLRLIYFSYDVKMKEKGDIPEGYSVSREKKERFSLILESASTNQTSMYLCASSFLVSNSPLHFGNGTRLTVT.